A single sample gave rise to the 25 T cell receptor beta chains below, sequenced in a study of CD8 T cells in ankylosing spondylitis. Points from the study as a whole: Within ankylosing spondylitis blood, a TCR beta motif made up of under 10 highly homologous variants appeared to be characteristic.

The antigens these receptors bind are not known. MiXCR, applied by TCRdb to the 5' RACE reads, yields one record per CDR3 protein. Of about 220,000 distinct CDR3 sequences listed, 5.5% to 7.5% are singletons. Sequencing was carried out using blood, either unsorted or a sorted T cell fraction (not recorded which). The receptors here all came from a male donor with ankylosing spondylitis.

This clonotype appeared a few times. This chain uses TRBV7-9 with TRBJ2-7; D is undetermined. V was pared by 5 bases and J by 4 bases, with 6 bases between. CDR1 and CDR2 (germline): SEHNR, FQNEAQ (reference sequence). The CDR3 has 11 residues. The CDR3 here is CASSQWYEQYF. The CDR3 nucleotides read TGTGCCAGCAGCCAGTGGTACGAGCAGTACTTC.

In this sample, this clonotype turned up a few times. This rearrangement joins TRBV10-2 to TRBJ1-4; tentatively, D is TRBD1 (6 bases). Germline CDR1 and CDR2: WSHSY and SAAADI. The length of the CDR3 is 16 residues. The V gene lost 2 bases and the J gene lost 8 bases, with 18 bases spanning the gap. The CDR3 here is CASSEALQGRKEKLFF. In DNA form, the CDR3 reads TGCGCCAGCAGTGAGGCCCTACAGGGAAGAAAGGAAAAACTGTTTTTT.

This clonotype appeared many times. CDR3 amino acids: CASSVAGGPEAFF. The CDR3 DNA is TGTGCCAGCAGCGTAGCGGGGGGCCCTGAAGCTTTCTTT. J is TRBJ1-1 and V is TRBV9; a possible D gene is TRBD1 (6 bases). CDR3 length: 13 residues. The germline V gene encodes CDR1 SGDLS and CDR2 YYNGEE. The V gene lost 0 bases and the J gene lost 6 bases, with 9 bases spanning the gap.

The chain carries TRBV10-2 and TRBJ2-7; D unresolved. Germline values: CDR1 WSHSY, CDR2 SAAADI. This CDR3 is built from 13 residues. The ends were cut back, 4 bases at V and 0 bases at J, with 7 bases in the middle. The CDR3 here is CASSAPSSYEQYF. In DNA form, the CDR3 reads TGCGCCAGCAGTGCCCCGAGCTCCTACGAGCAGTACTTC.

This clonotype came up many times. The chain couples TRBV20-1 to TRBJ2-1; no reliable D call. CDR3 size: 13 residues. Germline CDR1 is DFQATT and CDR2 is SNEGSKA (reference sequence). Trimming cost V 4 bases and J 7 bases, with 14 bases left between them. The DNA of the CDR3 is TGCAGTGCTACCTTCCTCCACACAAATGAGCAGTTCTTC. It is translated as CSATFLHTNEQFF.

In this sample, this clonotype turned up many times. The chain has TRBV9 and TRBJ1-1, with D perhaps TRBD1 (6 bases). Trimming shortened V by 2 bases and J by 5 bases, and 16 bases separated the two germline ends. The CDR3 sequence is 15 residues long. Germline loops: CDR1 SGDLS, CDR2 YYNGEE. CDR3 DNA sequence: TGTGCCAGCAGCGTCGTACAGGGTATTGGTACTGAAGCTTTCTTT. Its translation is CASSVVQGIGTEAFF. Based on the CDR3 plus reference TRBV9 and TRBJ1-1, the full variable domain is DSGVTQTPKHLITATGQRVTLRCSPRSGDLSVYWYQQSLDQGLQFLIQYYNGEERAKGNILERFSAQQFPDLHSELNLSSLELGDSALYFCASSVVQGIGTEAFFGQGTRLTVV.

This clonotype was seen many times. The chain uses TRBV6-5 and TRBJ1-1; D is ambiguous. V was shortened by 11 bases and J by 6 bases, with 13 bases between the two germline ends. In germline, CDR1 is MNHEY, CDR2 SVGAGI. The CDR3 contains 11 residues. CDR3 region: CAGGNGAEAFF. CDR3 DNA: TGTGCCGGTGGTAACGGTGCTGAAGCTTTCTTT.

This clonotype was observed a handful of times. The rearrangement joins TRBV3-1 to TRBJ2-3; 7 bases are shared with TRBD2. This CDR3 has 15 amino acids. J gave up 0 bases and V 4 bases, and 4 bases lay outside the gene matches. The germline V gene has CDR1 LGHDT and CDR2 YNNKEL (reference sequence). The CDR3 nucleotides read TGTGCCAGCAGCCCTAGCGGAACTAGCACAGATACGCAGTATTTT. This sequence encodes CASSPSGTSTDTQYF.

This clonotype has only a few counts. V is TRBV20-1 and J is TRBJ2-1; the D gene could be TRBD1 or TRBD2 (5 bases each). Germline loops: CDR1 DFQATT, CDR2 SNEGSKA (reference sequence). V was trimmed by 3 bases and J by 7 bases, leaving 22 bases between them. The CDR3 is 16 amino acids. This CDR3 is CSASELDQTEGNEQFF. The CDR3 DNA follows: TGCAGTGCTAGTGAGTTGGACCAAACAGAGGGGAATGAGCAGTTCTTC.

This clonotype was observed at least ten times. The chain couples TRBV7-9 to TRBJ2-1, with a weak D call TRBD2 (5 bases). V lost 1 base, J lost 10 bases, and 17 bases lay in between. The CDR3 is 15 residues long. The germline CDR1 and CDR2 sequences are SEHNR and FQNEAQ (reference sequence). CDR3 sequence reads: CASSLEPYPSGEQFF. The CDR3 DNA reads TGTGCCAGCAGCTTAGAACCGTATCCGAGCGGAGAGCAGTTCTTC.

This clonotype has more than one count but fewer than ten. This sequence joins TRBV20-1 and TRBJ1-1; no clear D. V dropped 3 bases and J dropped 1 base, with 9 bases sitting between them. CDR1 is DFQATT and CDR2 is SNEGSKA in the germline V gene (reference sequence). The CDR3 has 13 residues. CDR3 DNA: TGCAGTGCTAGTACGCCAGCGAACACTGAAGCTTTCTTT. As protein: CSASTPANTEAFF.

This clonotype was found a few times. The CDR3 nucleotides read TGCGCCAGCAGCCGTTCTAGTATAGCTGAGCAGTTCTTC. Its translation: CASSRSSIAEQFF. V is TRBV4-3 and J is TRBJ2-1; no firm D call. The CDR3 loop spans 13 amino acids. CDR1 and CDR2 from the germline V gene are LGHNA and YSLEER. The germline V and J ends were trimmed by 4 bases and 9 bases, with 13 bases remaining between them.

This clonotype came up a few times. The chain combines TRBV21-1 with TRBJ2-2. TRBV21-1 is a pseudogene locus. CDR3 size: 17 residues. The CDR3 loop is CASSLLDGEHWTGELFF. In nucleotides, the CDR3 is TGTGCCAGCAGTCTACTGGACGGAGAACATTGGACCGGGGAGCTGTTTTTT.

This clonotype was detected only a few times. The chain is built from TRBV7-2 and TRBJ2-5, with D perhaps TRBD2 (5 bases). V was pared by 11 bases and J by 2 bases, with 12 bases between. The germline V gene encodes CDR1 SGHTA and CDR2 FQGNSA. There are 12 residues in the CDR3. The CDR3 DNA follows: TGTGCCCTAGCTAAAGGGCAAGAGACCCAGTACTTC. Translation gives CALAKGQETQYF.

This clonotype was counted ten times or more. This chain links TRBV4-1 with TRBJ2-3, with no clear D. V lost 4 bases and J lost 4, with 12 bases in between. CDR1 MGHRA and CDR2 YSYEKL come from the germline V gene. This CDR3 region has 14 residues. CDR3 coding DNA: TGCGCCAGCAGCCCCCGGCCCACCCCAGATACGCAGTATTTT. Its translation: CASSPRPTPDTQYF.

This clonotype was recorded at least ten times. The chain is built from TRBV7-2 and TRBJ2-7; D is ambiguous. CDR3 length equals 16 residues. Germline values: CDR1 SGHTA, CDR2 FQGNSA. Trimming left V 5 bases short and J 0 bases short, with 17 bases between. The CDR3 loop reads CASSPDTMIFSYEQYF. In nucleotides, the CDR3 is TGTGCCAGCAGCCCTGACACGATGATCTTCTCCTACGAGCAGTACTTC.

This clonotype was detected only a few times. V gene TRBV4-1 combines with J gene TRBJ1-2; 8 bases are shared with TRBD1. J gave up 4 bases and V 3 bases, and 4 bases lay outside the gene matches. Looked up from germline, CDR1 is MGHRA and CDR2 is YSYEKL. The CDR3 is made up of 14 amino acids. CDR3 nucleotide sequence: TGCGCCAGCAGCCACACAGGGGGAGGCTATGGCTACACCTTC. This gives the protein CASSHTGGGYGYTF.

There are many counts of this clonotype. The chain uses TRBV4-3 and TRBJ2-1; 8 bases map to TRBD2. V shed 1 base, J shed 5 bases, and the junction held 4 bases outside the gene matches. CDR1 is LGHNA and CDR2 is YSLEER in the germline V gene. There are 15 residues in the CDR3. The CDR3 loop reads CASSQVRGGNNEQFF. In DNA, the CDR3 is TGCGCCAGCAGCCAAGTACGGGGGGGGAACAATGAGCAGTTCTTC.

Ten or more counts support this clonotype. This chain uses TRBV18 with TRBJ2-1; 7 positions agree with TRBD2. The trim removed 3 bases at V and 1 base at J, leaving 6 bases unmatched. Germline V gene sequence: CDR1 KGHSH, CDR2 LQKENI. This CDR3 is built from 16 residues. The chain's CDR3 is CASSPPAGLSYNEQFF. In DNA, the CDR3 is TGTGCCAGCTCACCCCCGGCGGGACTATCCTACAATGAGCAGTTCTTC.

This clonotype has at least ten counts. The chain links TRBV3-1 to TRBJ2-7; D unresolved. With 1 base removed from V and 6 bases from J, the gap between germline ends came to 10 bases. Per germline, CDR1 LGHDT and CDR2 YNNKEL (reference sequence). This CDR3 spans 13 amino acids. CDR3 sequence (DNA): TGTGCCAGCAGCCAAGCCGGCTTCTCCGAGCAGTACTTC. Protein: CASSQAGFSEQYF.

There are a few counts of this clonotype. This rearrangement joins TRBV4-3 to TRBJ2-3, with TRBD1 identical over 8 bases. CDR3 length: 19 residues. Germline CDR1 and CDR2: LGHNA and YSLEER. The V segment lost 4 bases and the J segment 1 base; nucleotides outside the gene matches: 16. This CDR3 is CASSLTHPGQGVGTDTQYF. CDR3 DNA: TGCGCCAGCAGCCTCACACACCCAGGACAGGGAGTGGGCACAGATACGCAGTATTTT.

The J gene is TRBJ2-4, the V gene TRBV7-8; D gene unclear. This CDR3 spans 14 amino acids. Germline CDR1 SGHVS, CDR2 FQNEAQ. V gave up 1 base and J gave up 5 bases, with 9 bases separating them. In DNA, the CDR3 is TGTGCCAGCAGCTTAGTAGAAATGGAAAACATTCAGTACTTC. This codes for CASSLVEMENIQYF.

This clonotype was found many times. The chain combines TRBV28 with TRBJ2-4; perhaps TRBD1 as D (6 bases). The CDR3 covers 18 residues. V lost 5 bases to trimming and J lost 1 base, with 21 bases between them. Germline V gene lookup returns CDR1 MDHEN and CDR2 SYDVKM. The chain's CDR3 is CASSLDSSPVFAKNIQYF. CDR3 nucleotide sequence: TGTGCCAGCAGTCTGGACAGTTCCCCAGTTTTCGCCAAAAACATTCAGTACTTC.

The chain couples TRBV20-1 to TRBJ2-7; the D is unclear. Germline V gives CDR1 DFQATT, CDR2 SNEGSKA (reference sequence). V was shortened by 5 bases and J by 9 bases, with 23 bases between the two germline ends. The CDR3 is made up of 14 amino acids. In nucleotides, the CDR3 is TGCAGTGCTGGAAGCGAGGACGGCACTCGGCGGCAGTACTTC. As protein: CSAGSEDGTRRQYF.

This clonotype has at least ten counts. V gene TRBV28 combines with J gene TRBJ1-1, with D possibly being TRBD1 (6 bases). V lost 4 bases, J lost 5 bases, and 8 bases lay in between. In germline, CDR1 is MDHEN, CDR2 SYDVKM. This CDR3 has 12 amino acids. The CDR3 loop reads CASSSGATEAFF. CDR3 DNA sequence: TGTGCCAGCAGTTCAGGGGCAACTGAAGCTTTCTTT.